These 21 T cell receptor beta chains were all obtained from the same sample, sequenced in a study of blood T cell repertoires in COVID-19. Assay: immunoSEQ multiplex PCR; the TCRdb copy retains only in-frame clones and omits some. The sample shows some 250,000 clones, about 83% of them seen only once. Sequencing was done on a sample of peripheral blood. The receptors were sampled from a man in his forties with active or convalescent COVID-19.

The rearrangement uses TRBV5-1 and TRBJ2-1; 11 positions agree with TRBD2. From germline, CDR1 is SGHRS and CDR2 YFSETQ. The V segment lost 5 bases and the J segment 6 bases; nucleotides outside the gene matches: 4. The length of the CDR3 is 14 residues. The DNA of the CDR3 is TGCGCCAGCAGTAGCGGGGGGGCCGGCAATGAGCAGTTCTTC. Its translation: CASSSGGAGNEQFF.

The V call is TRBV2, the J call TRBJ2-1; 10 bases fit TRBD1. The CDR3 loop spans 15 amino acids. V was pared by 6 bases and J by 5 bases, with 7 bases of the junction left unmatched. Germline loops: CDR1 SNHLY, CDR2 FYNNEI. The CDR3 coding sequence is TGTGCCAGCAGAACGACAGGGGGCCCAAACAATGAGCAGTTCTTC. Protein sequence: CASRTTGGPNNEQFF.

This clone was seen a handful of times. The rearrangement uses TRBV6-6 and TRBJ2-2; 7 positions match TRBD1. Germline V gene sequence: CDR1 MNHNY, CDR2 SVGAGI (reference sequence). The V segment lost 3 bases and the J segment 8 bases; nucleotides outside the gene matches: 3. This CDR3 spans 13 amino acids. Here the CDR3 reads CASSYQGVGELFF. CDR3 sequence (DNA): TGTGCCAGCAGTTATCAGGGGGTTGGGGAGCTGTTTTTT.

This clone was seen a single time. V gene TRBV6-5 combines with J gene TRBJ1-4; TRBD1 aligns across 8 bases. CDR3 length: 14 residues. Trimming removed 6 bases from V and 7 bases from J; junction bases left unmatched: 7. Germline CDR1 MNHEY, CDR2 SVGAGI. This CDR3 reads CASRTTGVGEKLFF. The CDR3 DNA reads as TGTGCCAGCAGGACGACAGGGGTGGGTGAAAAACTGTTTTTT.

The rearrangement joins TRBV9 to TRBJ1-3; TRBD1 might be the D (6 bases). Trimming removed 4 bases at V and 7 bases at J, with 15 bases between. CDR3 length: 14 amino acids. Looked up from germline, CDR1 is SGDLS and CDR2 is YYNGEE. The CDR3 here is CASSPRDTRNTIYF. CDR3 nucleotide sequence: TGTGCCAGCAGCCCCCGGGACACCCGGAACACCATATATTTT.

The chain links TRBV5-4 to TRBJ2-1, with TRBD2 matching over 11 bases. V shed 2 bases and J 9 bases; nucleotides not matched to a gene: 7. Germline lookup yields CDR1 SGHNT and CDR2 YYREEE (reference sequence). CDR3 length: 15 residues. The CDR3 nucleotides are TGTGCCAGCAGCTTAAAACTAGCGGGAGCTGGTGAGCAGTTCTTC. It encodes CASSLKLAGAGEQFF. Variable domain in full (rest from reference TRBV5-4 and TRBJ2-1): ETGVTQSPTHLIKTRGQQVTLRCSSQSGHNTVSWYQQALGQGPQFIFQYYREEENGRGNFPPRFSGLQFPNYSSELNVNALELDDSALYLCASSLKLAGAGEQFFGPGTRLTVL.

This clone was observed once. The J gene is TRBJ1-2, the V gene TRBV5-5; D gene uncertain. The CDR3 length is 15 residues. With 0 bases removed from V and 1 base from J, the gap between germline ends came to 10 bases. From germline, CDR1 is SGHKS and CDR2 YYEKEE (reference sequence). DNA for the CDR3: TGTGCCAGCAGCTTGGCCATACAATTTAACTATGGCTACACCTTC. This codes for CASSLAIQFNYGYTF.

The CDR3 DNA reads as TGTGCCAGTAGTATAGGAGGGATCTATGGCTACACCTTC. It translates to CASSIGGIYGYTF. The V gene is TRBV19, the J gene TRBJ1-2; D remains ambiguous. Germline V gives CDR1 LNHDA, CDR2 SQIVND (reference sequence). The CDR3 spans 13 residues. V was shortened by 1 base and J by 4 bases, with 7 bases between the two germline ends.

CDR3 nucleotides: TGCGCCAGCAGCTTGGTGGCTAGCGGATTTGATCGCACAGATACGCAGTATTTT. Translated: CASSLVASGFDRTDTQYF. This chain joins TRBV5-1 and TRBJ2-3; 7 bases agree with TRBD2. The CDR3 loop spans 18 amino acids. Germline CDR1 and CDR2: SGHRS and YFSETQ. Trimming removed 0 bases from V and 1 base from J; junction bases left unmatched: 11.

This chain connects TRBV7-8 to TRBJ2-2; D not resolved. The ends were cut back, 1 base at V and 6 bases at J, with 6 bases in the middle. Germline lookup yields CDR1 SGHVS and CDR2 FQNEAQ. The CDR3 runs 13 residues. CDR3 residues: CASSLGTAGELFF. In DNA form, the CDR3 reads TGTGCCAGCAGCTTAGGAACGGCCGGGGAGCTGTTTTTT.

The chain couples TRBV5-1 to TRBJ2-2; D is unclear. The CDR3 runs to 14 residues. V was pared by 0 bases and J by 4 bases, with 7 bases between. From germline, CDR1 is SGHRS and CDR2 YFSETQ. CDR3 coding DNA: TGCGCCAGCAGCTTGGAACAGATCACCGGGGAGCTGTTTTTT. Its protein product is CASSLEQITGELFF.

This chain uses TRBV7-6 with TRBJ2-3; 13 nucleotides line up with TRBD2. Trimming removed 6 bases from V and 6 bases from J; junction bases left unmatched: 6. The germline V gene encodes CDR1 SGHVS and CDR2 FNYEAQ. The CDR3 is 15 amino acids. As DNA, the CDR3 is TGTGCCAGCAGGGGACTAGCGGGGTCCGTGGATACGCAGTATTTT. This translates into CASRGLAGSVDTQYF.

The gene calls are TRBV12-3 or TRBV12-4 and TRBJ1-1; D might be TRBD1 (5 bases). CDR3 length: 13 residues. The ends were cut back, 5 bases at V and 4 bases at J, with 11 bases in the middle. CDR3 sequence reads: CASSLRVATEAFF. CDR3 nucleotides: TGTGCCAGCAGTCTCAGGGTAGCCACTGAAGCTTTCTTT.

The gene calls are TRBV7-3 and TRBJ2-5, with D possibly matching TRBD1 (6 bases). The CDR3 runs 13 residues. CDR1 and CDR2 (germline): SGHTA, FQGTGA. V lost 6 bases and J lost 5, with 13 bases in between. The CDR3 region is CASSTGYGETQYF. CDR3 in DNA: TGTGCCAGCAGTACAGGGTACGGGGAGACCCAGTACTTC.

This clone has just one count. The J gene is TRBJ1-2, the V gene TRBV30; TRBD1 matches 9 bases. The CDR3 length is 15 residues. J lost 8 bases, V lost 0 bases, and 10 bases had no gene match. Germline CDR1 reads GTSNPN; CDR2 reads SVGIG (reference sequence). The chain's CDR3 is CAWSVTGTGNRGYTF. In nucleotides, the CDR3 is TGTGCCTGGAGTGTCACCGGGACAGGGAATCGCGGCTACACCTTC.

This chain connects TRBV12-3 or TRBV12-4 to TRBJ2-3; D gene unclear. CDR3 length: 12 residues. Trimming took 6 bases from V and 8 from J, leaving 12 bases between them. CDR3: CASSHTSGTQYF. The CDR3 DNA follows: TGTGCCAGCAGCCATACATCTGGTACGCAGTATTTT.

The genes are TRBV9 and TRBJ2-3, with 7 bases lining up with TRBD2. The V gene end was trimmed by 0 bases and the J gene end by 6 bases; junction bases not matched to a gene: 7. The V gene's germline CDR1 is SGDLS and CDR2 YYNGEE. This CDR3 is 15 amino acids long. CDR3 in DNA: TGTGCCAGCAGCGTAGACTGGCGGGGGTTTGATACGCAGTATTTT. Translation gives CASSVDWRGFDTQYF.

This chain connects TRBV4-3 to TRBJ2-7; possible D gene TRBD1, 5 bases. The V end was cut by 0 bases, the J end by 4 bases, with 13 bases between. Germline V gene sequence: CDR1 LGHNA, CDR2 YSLEER. This CDR3 comprises 15 residues. The CDR3 sequence: CASSQDTGQGYEQYF. The CDR3 nucleotides read TGCGCCAGCAGCCAAGATACGGGTCAGGGATACGAGCAGTACTTC.

The gene calls are TRBV3-1 (or the pseudogene TRBV3-2) and TRBJ1-2; 7 nucleotides agree with TRBD1. The V segment lost 4 bases and the J segment 7 bases; nucleotides outside the gene matches: 6. CDR3 length: 13 residues. The germline gives CDR1 LGHDT, CDR2 YNNKEL (reference sequence). CDR3 in DNA: TGTGCCAGCAGCCCAACCACAGGGGTTGGCTACACCTTC. Its protein product is CASSPTTGVGYTF.

The chain employs TRBV24-1 and TRBJ1-2; 8 bases align to TRBD1. CDR3 length equals 16 residues. Germline-derived CDR1 and CDR2 are KGHDR and SFDVKD. J was trimmed by 0 bases and V by 4 bases; bases with no gene match: 6. This chain's CDR3 is CATSETTGGANYGYTF. DNA of the CDR3: TGTGCCACCAGTGAAACAACAGGGGGGGCTAACTATGGCTACACCTTC.

The rearrangement uses TRBV6-6 and TRBJ1-1; perhaps TRBD1 as D (5 bases). With 8 bases removed from V and 0 bases from J, the gap between germline ends came to 16 bases. The CDR3 covers 15 residues. From germline, CDR1 is MNHNY and CDR2 SVGAGI (reference sequence). As DNA, the CDR3 is TGTGCCAGCCCCCCCGACTCCAGGGTGAACACTGAAGCTTTCTTT. Protein: CASPPDSRVNTEAFF.